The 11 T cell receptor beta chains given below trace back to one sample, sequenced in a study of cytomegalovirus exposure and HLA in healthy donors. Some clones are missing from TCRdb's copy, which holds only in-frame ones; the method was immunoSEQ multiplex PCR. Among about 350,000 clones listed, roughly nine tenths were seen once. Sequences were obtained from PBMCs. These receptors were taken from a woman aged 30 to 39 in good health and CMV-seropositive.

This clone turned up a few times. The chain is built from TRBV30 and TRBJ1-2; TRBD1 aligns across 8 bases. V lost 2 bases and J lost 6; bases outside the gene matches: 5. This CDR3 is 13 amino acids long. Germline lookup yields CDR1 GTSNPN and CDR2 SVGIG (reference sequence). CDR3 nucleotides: TGTGCCTGGAGTAAGGACAGGGACGATGGCTACACCTTC. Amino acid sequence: CAWSKDRDDGYTF.

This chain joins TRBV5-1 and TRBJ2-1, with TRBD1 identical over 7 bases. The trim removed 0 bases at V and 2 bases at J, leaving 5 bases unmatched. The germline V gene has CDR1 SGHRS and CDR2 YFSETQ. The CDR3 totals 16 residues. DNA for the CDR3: TGCGCCAGCAGCTTGGGGACAGGCCTTACCTACAATGAGCAGTTCTTC. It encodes CASSLGTGLTYNEQFF.

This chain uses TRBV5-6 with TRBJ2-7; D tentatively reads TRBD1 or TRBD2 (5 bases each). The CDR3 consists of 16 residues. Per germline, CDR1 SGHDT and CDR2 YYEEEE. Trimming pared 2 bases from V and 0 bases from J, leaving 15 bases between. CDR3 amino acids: CASSFSGTGPSYEQYF. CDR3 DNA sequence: TGTGCCAGCAGCTTCTCGGGAACAGGACCCTCCTACGAGCAGTACTTC.

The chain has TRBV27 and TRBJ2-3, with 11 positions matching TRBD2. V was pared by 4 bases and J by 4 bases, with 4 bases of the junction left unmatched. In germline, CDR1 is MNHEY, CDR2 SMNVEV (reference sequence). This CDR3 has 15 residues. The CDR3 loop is CASSSTSGAPDTQYF. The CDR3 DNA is TGTGCCAGCAGTTCGACTAGCGGGGCCCCAGATACGCAGTATTTT.

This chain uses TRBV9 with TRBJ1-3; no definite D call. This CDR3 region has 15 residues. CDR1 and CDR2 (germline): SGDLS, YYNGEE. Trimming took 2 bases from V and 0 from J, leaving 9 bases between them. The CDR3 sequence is CASSVSGSSGNTIYF. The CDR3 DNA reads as TGTGCCAGCAGCGTGTCGGGGAGCTCTGGAAACACCATATATTTT.

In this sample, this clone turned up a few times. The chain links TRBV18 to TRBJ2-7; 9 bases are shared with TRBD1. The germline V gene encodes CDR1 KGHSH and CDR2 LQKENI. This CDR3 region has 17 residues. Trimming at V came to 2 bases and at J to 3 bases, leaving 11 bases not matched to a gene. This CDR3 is CASSPFSRDRVFYEQYF. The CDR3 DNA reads TGTGCCAGCTCACCATTTTCCCGGGACAGGGTCTTCTACGAGCAGTACTTC. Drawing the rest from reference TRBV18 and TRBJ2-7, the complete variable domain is NAGVMQNPRHLVRRRGQEARLRCSPMKGHSHVYWYRQLPEEGLKFMVYLQKENIIDESGMPKERFSAEFPKEGPSILRIQQVVRGDSAAYFCASSPFSRDRVFYEQYFGPGTRLTVT.

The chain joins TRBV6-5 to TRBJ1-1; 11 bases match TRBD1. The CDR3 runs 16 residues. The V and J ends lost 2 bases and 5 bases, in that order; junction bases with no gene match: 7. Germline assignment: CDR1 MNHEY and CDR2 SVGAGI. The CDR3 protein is CASSYRGQGARTEAFF. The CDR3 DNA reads TGTGCCAGCAGTTACCGTGGACAGGGGGCGAGGACTGAAGCTTTCTTT.

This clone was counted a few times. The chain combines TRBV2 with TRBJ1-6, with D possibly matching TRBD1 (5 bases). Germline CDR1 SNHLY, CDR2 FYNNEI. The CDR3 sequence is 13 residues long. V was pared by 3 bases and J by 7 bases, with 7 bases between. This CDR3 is CASSDRENSPLHF. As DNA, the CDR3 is TGTGCCAGCAGTGACAGGGAGAATTCACCCCTCCACTTT.

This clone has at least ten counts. The CDR3 nucleotides are TGTGCCAGCAGTAGAGACGGGGCGTCGGGTTACAATGAGCAGTTCTTC. It is translated as CASSRDGASGYNEQFF. The V gene is TRBV6-4, the J gene TRBJ2-1; the D call may be TRBD1 or TRBD2 (5 bases each). The CDR3 is made up of 16 amino acids. V was cut by 5 bases and J by 4 bases, with 18 bases left in between. Germline V gene data show CDR1 as MRHNA and CDR2 as SNTAGT.

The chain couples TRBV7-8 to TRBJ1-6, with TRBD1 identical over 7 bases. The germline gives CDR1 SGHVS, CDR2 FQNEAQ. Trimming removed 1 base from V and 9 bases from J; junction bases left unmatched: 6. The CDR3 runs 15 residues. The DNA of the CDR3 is TGTGCCAGCAGCTTAGGAGAGACAGGGTTTTCACCCCTCCACTTT. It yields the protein CASSLGETGFSPLHF. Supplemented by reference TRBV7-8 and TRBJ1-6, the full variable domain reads GAGVSQSPRYKVAKRGQDVALRCDPISGHVSLFWYQQALGQGPEFLTYFQNEAQLDKSGLPSDRFFAERPEGSVSTLKIQRTQQEDSAVYLCASSLGETGFSPLHFGNGTRLTVT.

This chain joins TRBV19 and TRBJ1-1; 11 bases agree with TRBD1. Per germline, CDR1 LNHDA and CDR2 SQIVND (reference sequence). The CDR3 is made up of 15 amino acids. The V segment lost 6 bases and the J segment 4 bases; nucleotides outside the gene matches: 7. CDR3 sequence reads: CASSAGTGGVTEAFF. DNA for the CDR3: TGTGCCAGTAGCGCTGGGACAGGGGGAGTCACTGAAGCTTTCTTT.